The clone carrying this TCR beta chain came up once. What it binds is unknown. These data originate in a study of cytomegalovirus exposure and HLA in healthy donors. On the study more broadly: The same platform was used for the approximately 120 validation repertoires as for the approximately 730 first-cohort repertoires, as reported in a later analysis.

Overall study findings and caveats: In a later analysis, first-cohort TCR clusters were found to tend to co-occur in the 120 or so validation repertoires. The study put 150 or so TCR beta chains on its list as cytomegalovirus-associated.

V was shortened by 5 bases and J by 8 bases, with 12 bases between the two germline ends. Germline V gene data show CDR1 as KGHSH and CDR2 as LQKENI. This CDR3 has 13 residues. The repertoire was sequenced with immunoSEQ multiplex PCR; TCRdb's copy has only in-frame clones and lacks some. The table includes a few hundred thousand clones, roughly 89% detected once. The V call is TRBV18, the J call TRBJ1-4, with D possibly being TRBD1 (5 bases). The sequence came from a woman between 18 and 29 years old in good health and CMV-seronegative. Sequenced: PBMCs. CDR3 amino acids: CASSIGEGEKLFF. DNA for the CDR3: TGTGCCAGCTCAATAGGGGAGGGCGAAAAACTGTTTTTT.